Below, 18 T cell receptor beta chains from the same sample are listed, as sequenced in a study of T cell responses to AZD1222 COVID-19 vaccine. Method: immunoSEQ multiplex PCR; TCRdb's copy keeps in-frame clones and lacks some. The data hold about 140,000 clones, with 70% to 90% observed a single time. The sequencing used peripheral blood, collected on day 0 of AZD1222 vaccination. These receptors came from an adult in good health.

V is TRBV5-1 and J is TRBJ1-5, with a tentative D call TRBD1 (5 bases). Germline CDR1 and CDR2: SGHRS and YFSETQ. The CDR3 length is 15 residues. V gave up 0 bases and J gave up 7 bases, with 14 bases separating them. The CDR3 sequence: CASSLGGEFEQPQHF. The CDR3 nucleotides read TGCGCCAGCAGCTTGGGAGGGGAGTTTGAGCAGCCCCAGCATTTT.

V and J are TRBV27 and TRBJ1-2; no definite D call. This CDR3 contains 15 residues. Germline CDR1 and CDR2: MNHEY and SMNVEV (reference sequence). V was clipped by 2 bases and J by 0 bases, with 10 bases between them. The CDR3 DNA reads TGTGCCAGCAGTTTAATACCGACAACTAACTATGGCTACACCTTC. This codes for CASSLIPTTNYGYTF.

V is TRBV7-9 and J is TRBJ1-1; 7 positions match TRBD1. J gave up 1 base and V 3 bases, and 5 bases lay outside the gene matches. This CDR3 region has 15 residues. Germline CDR1 SEHNR, CDR2 FQNEAQ (reference sequence). The CDR3 sequence is CASSFMGQKNTEAFF. In nucleotides, the CDR3 is TGTGCCAGCAGCTTTATGGGACAGAAGAACACTGAAGCTTTCTTT.

The chain combines TRBV28 with TRBJ1-5; D is undetermined. The V and J ends lost 7 bases and 0 bases respectively, with 10 bases between them. This CDR3 contains 14 residues. Germline V lookup: CDR1 MDHEN, CDR2 SYDVKM. This CDR3 reads CASTPEVSNQPQHF. The CDR3 DNA is TGTGCCAGCACCCCGGAGGTTAGCAATCAGCCCCAGCATTTT.

The V call is TRBV3-1 (or the pseudogene TRBV3-2), the J call TRBJ1-2; no reliable D call. Deletions cut 0 bases from V and 2 bases from J, with 7 bases between. This CDR3 has 14 amino acids. The germline V gene has CDR1 LGHDT and CDR2 YNNKEL (reference sequence). The CDR3 sequence is CASSQETVNYGYTF. DNA for the CDR3: TGTGCCAGCAGCCAAGAGACGGTGAACTATGGCTACACCTTC.

This clone has just a few counts. V gene TRBV6-5 combines with J gene TRBJ1-6; D perhaps matches TRBD1 (6 bases). V lost 3 bases and J lost 5, with 14 bases in between. There are 16 residues in the CDR3. CDR1 MNHEY and CDR2 SVGAGI come from the germline V gene. The DNA of the CDR3 is TGTGCCAGCAGTTATGGTTTCGGGGGCGATAATTCACCCCTCCACTTT. It translates to CASSYGFGGDNSPLHF.

Comment on this clone: The junction does not match germline at one end; this may be a read error. V usage is TRBV28 and J usage is TRBJ1-6, with a possible D match to TRBD1 (6 bases). The CDR3 sequence is 14 residues long. The germline V gene encodes CDR1 MDHEN and CDR2 SYDVKM. CDR3 residues: CASSSGQTNSALHF. The CDR3 DNA follows: TGTGCCAGCAGTTCGGGACAAACCAATTCAGCCCTCCACTTT.

CDR3 loop: CASSQEGPISSNQPQHF. Here the CDR3 DNA reads TGTGCCAGCAGCCAAGAGGGGCCAATTAGTAGCAATCAGCCCCAGCATTTT. This chain connects TRBV3-1 (or the pseudogene TRBV3-2) to TRBJ1-5, with D maybe TRBD1 (5 bases). CDR3 length: 17 amino acids. Per the germline V gene, CDR1 is LGHDT and CDR2 is YNNKEL (reference sequence). V shed 0 bases and J shed 0 bases, with 12 bases lying between them.

The chain is built from TRBV7-8 and TRBJ2-7; 10 bases fit TRBD2. V lost 5 bases to trimming and J lost 0 bases; unmatched junction nucleotides: 1. This CDR3 is 14 amino acids long. The germline gives CDR1 SGHVS, CDR2 FQNEAQ. The CDR3 nucleotides are TGTGCCAGCAGCCGGACTAGCGGCTCCTACGAGCAGTACTTC. Protein: CASSRTSGSYEQYF.

In the case of this clone: Compared with germline, one end of the junction differs, possibly owing to a read error. This chain links TRBV4-1 with TRBJ2-3; D gene ambiguous. Germline CDR1 and CDR2: MGHRA and YSYEKL. The CDR3 has 13 amino acids. The CDR3: CASNQGHADTQYF. In nucleotides, the CDR3 is TGCGCCAGCAACCAAGGTCACGCAGATACGCAGTATTTT.

The V gene is TRBV5-1, the J gene TRBJ2-5, with a tentative D call TRBD1 (6 bases). This CDR3 contains 15 residues. Trimming stripped 4 bases from V and 2 bases from J, with 15 bases between. Germline CDR1 is SGHRS and CDR2 is YFSETQ. CDR3 DNA sequence: TGCGCCAGCAGCCTTGTGCGTCAGGGGCAAGAGACCCAGTACTTC. Encoded protein: CASSLVRQGQETQYF.

The chain employs TRBV28 and TRBJ1-5; TRBD1 matches at 8 bases. Germline V gene sequence: CDR1 MDHEN, CDR2 SYDVKM. There are 14 residues in the CDR3. J gave up 7 bases and V 5 bases, and 7 bases lay outside the gene matches. The CDR3 DNA sequence: TGTGCCAGCAGTGCGGGACAGGCCTTACAGCCCCAGCATTTT. It translates to CASSAGQALQPQHF.

As DNA, the CDR3 is TGTGCCAGCAGCTTTATGTTTGGGGAGACCCAGTACTTC. This gives the protein CASSFMFGETQYF. The V gene is TRBV12-3 or TRBV12-4, the J gene TRBJ2-5; the D is unclear. The ends were cut back, 6 bases at V and 5 bases at J, with 13 bases in the middle. There are 13 residues in the CDR3.

The chain combines TRBV28 with TRBJ1-2, with D perhaps matching TRBD1 (5 bases). The germline V and J ends were trimmed by 8 bases and 4 bases, with 20 bases remaining between them. The CDR3 totals 15 residues. Germline V gene lookup returns CDR1 MDHEN and CDR2 SYDVKM. CDR3 protein: CASYPGVSGGYGYTF. CDR3 bases: TGTGCCAGCTACCCTGGGGTGTCTGGGGGCTATGGCTACACCTTC.

The chain employs TRBV7-2 and TRBJ2-5; no clear D. Germline V gene lookup returns CDR1 SGHTA and CDR2 FQGNSA. This CDR3 comprises 13 residues. Trimming took 6 bases from V and 7 from J, leaving 15 bases between them. The CDR3 loop is CASRGAWERTQYF. The CDR3 DNA follows: TGTGCCAGCAGAGGAGCTTGGGAAAGGACCCAGTACTTC. The variable domain in full, with the rest retrieved from reference TRBV7-2 and TRBJ2-5, is GAGVSQSPSNKVTEKGKDVELRCDPISGHTALYWYRQSLGQGLEFLIYFQGNSAPDKSGLPSDRFSAERTGGSVSTLTIQRTQQEDSAVYLCASRGAWERTQYFGPGTRLLVL.

The J gene is TRBJ2-7, the V gene TRBV3-1 (or the pseudogene TRBV3-2); perhaps TRBD2 as D (5 bases). V was clipped by 1 base and J by 9 bases, with 16 bases between them. This CDR3 region has 14 residues. Germline CDR1 and CDR2: LGHDT and YNNKEL (reference sequence). CDR3 nucleotides: TGTGCCAGCAGCCAAGGTGAGACTAAAGGTGGGCAGTACTTC. It is translated as CASSQGETKGGQYF.

The table lists this clone with a count of one. V gene TRBV7-9 combines with J gene TRBJ1-3; 8 bases map to TRBD1. CDR3 length: 17 amino acids. Germline trimming cut 5 bases from V and 0 bases from J; bases unmatched to any gene: 9. The germline V gene encodes CDR1 SEHNR and CDR2 FQNEAQ (reference sequence). The CDR3 DNA sequence: TGTGCCAGCAGCGAGGGGACAGGTAGATTCTCTGGAAACACCATATATTTT. Translated: CASSEGTGRFSGNTIYF.

The chain employs TRBV15 and TRBJ1-5, with D perhaps TRBD1 (6 bases). The CDR3 has 14 residues. Germline loops: CDR1 LNHNV, CDR2 YYDKDF (reference sequence). Between the trimmed V and J ends, which lost 2 bases and 7 bases, there was a span of 12 bases. In nucleotides, the CDR3 is TGTGCCACCAGCAGATTGAAAGGGGGGCAGCCCCAGCATTTT. Its protein is CATSRLKGGQPQHF.